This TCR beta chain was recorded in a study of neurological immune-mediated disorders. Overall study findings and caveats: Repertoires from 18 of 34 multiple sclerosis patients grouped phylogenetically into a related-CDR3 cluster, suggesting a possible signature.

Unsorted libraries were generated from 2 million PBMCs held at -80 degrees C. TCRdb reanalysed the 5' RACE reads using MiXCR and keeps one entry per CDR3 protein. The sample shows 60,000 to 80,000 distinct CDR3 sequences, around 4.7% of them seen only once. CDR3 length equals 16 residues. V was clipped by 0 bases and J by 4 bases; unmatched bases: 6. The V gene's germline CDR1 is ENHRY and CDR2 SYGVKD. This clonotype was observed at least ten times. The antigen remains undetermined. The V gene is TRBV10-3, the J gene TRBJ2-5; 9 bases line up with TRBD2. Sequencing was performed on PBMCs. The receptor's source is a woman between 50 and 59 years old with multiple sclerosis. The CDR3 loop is CAISESVAGEAETQYF. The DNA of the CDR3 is TGTGCCATCAGTGAGTCCGTAGCGGGGGAAGCAGAGACCCAGTACTTC.